These T cell receptor beta chains were read from a single sample in a study of CD8+ T cells in alopecia areata. Generated by immunoSEQ multiplex PCR, the TCRdb table keeps only in-frame clones and is missing some. The sample consists of 120,000 or so clones, about 46% of them appearing once. The material sequenced was NKG2D-low CD8+ T cells sorted from blood. Receptors were obtained from a human donor with alopecia areata. CDR3s include the opening cysteine and the closing phenylalanine or tryptophan. Fields, in order: J gene, D gene, clone size, V gene, CDR3 protein, CDR3 DNA. A D gene is named only where the DNA matches it firmly. A clone size is listed for some rows: how often the clone was seen (once, few, many), or a class if it is expanded.

J gene: TRBJ2-3; D gene: -; clone size: -; V gene: TRBV5-6; CDR3 protein: CASSLETMYGTDTQYF; CDR3 DNA: TGTGCCAGCAGCTTGGAGACGATGTACGGGACAGATACGCAGTATTTT
J gene: TRBJ2-1; D gene: -; clone size: -; V gene: TRBV30; CDR3 protein: CACWWIDEQFF; CDR3 DNA: TGTGCCTGTTGGTGGATCGATGAGCAGTTCTTC
J gene: TRBJ2-1; D gene: TRBD2; clone size: -; V gene: TRBV4-2; CDR3 protein: CASSQAGGNEQFF; CDR3 DNA: TGTGCCAGCAGCCAAGCGGGAGGGAATGAGCAGTTCTTC
J gene: TRBJ2-1; D gene: -; clone size: -; V gene: TRBV30; CDR3 protein: CAWSVSGNEQFF; CDR3 DNA: TGTGCCTGGAGTGTATCCGGCAATGAGCAGTTCTTC
J gene: TRBJ1-5; D gene: -; clone size: -; V gene: TRBV4-3; CDR3 protein: CASSHIGQPQHF; CDR3 DNA: TGCGCCAGCAGCCATATAGGTCAGCCCCAGCATTTT
J gene: TRBJ2-7; D gene: -; clone size: -; V gene: TRBV15; CDR3 protein: CATSRDQDSYEQYF; CDR3 DNA: TGTGCCACCAGCAGAGATCAGGACAGCTACGAGCAGTACTTC
J gene: TRBJ2-7; D gene: TRBD2; clone size: -; V gene: TRBV29-1; CDR3 protein: CSVEGSGLAREQYF; CDR3 DNA: TGCAGCGTTGAGGGTTCGGGACTAGCGCGCGAGCAGTACTTC
J gene: TRBJ2-1; D gene: TRBD2; clone size: -; V gene: TRBV7-9; CDR3 protein: CASRASWEGHGREQFF; CDR3 DNA: TGTGCCAGCAGGGCCTCCTGGGAGGGCCATGGAAGGGAGCAGTTCTTC
J gene: TRBJ2-7; D gene: TRBD2; clone size: -; V gene: TRBV25-1; CDR3 protein: CASSPYAGGYEQYF; CDR3 DNA: TGTGCCAGCAGTCCCTACGCGGGGGGCTACGAGCAGTACTTC
J gene: TRBJ2-6; D gene: -; clone size: -; V gene: TRBV29-1; CDR3 protein: CSGVGPTEGANVLTF; CDR3 DNA: TGCAGCGGCGTGGGCCCTACTGAGGGGGCCAACGTCCTGACTTTC
J gene: TRBJ1-5; D gene: -; clone size: -; V gene: TRBV7-9; CDR3 protein: CASSASGTGENQPQHF; CDR3 DNA: TGTGCCAGCAGCGCATCCGGGACGGGGGAGAATCAGCCCCAGCATTTT
J gene: TRBJ1-4; D gene: -; clone size: -; V gene: TRBV5-6; CDR3 protein: CASREQGREKLFF; CDR3 DNA: TGTGCCAGCAGGGAACAGGGTAGAGAAAAACTGTTTTTT
J gene: TRBJ2-1; D gene: -; clone size: -; V gene: TRBV12-5; CDR3 protein: CASGREEQFF; CDR3 DNA: TGTGCTAGTGGCCGGGAGGAGCAGTTCTTC
J gene: TRBJ1-5; D gene: -; clone size: -; V gene: TRBV28; CDR3 protein: CASSSTALSHF; CDR3 DNA: TGTGCCAGCAGTAGCACAGCGTTGTCGCATTTT
J gene: TRBJ1-6; D gene: -; clone size: -; V gene: TRBV11-2; CDR3 protein: CASSSDGFSGSPLHF; CDR3 DNA: TGTGCCAGCAGCTCAGACGGTTTCTCCGGCTCACCCCTCCACTTT
J gene: TRBJ1-2; D gene: -; clone size: -; V gene: TRBV29-1; CDR3 protein: CSVEDRNGYTF; CDR3 DNA: TGCAGCGTTGAAGATCGCAATGGCTACACCTTC
J gene: TRBJ1-1; D gene: -; clone size: -; V gene: TRBV30; CDR3 protein: CAWSLVVDTEAFF; CDR3 DNA: TGTGCCTGGAGTTTGGTCGTTGACACTGAAGCTTTCTTT
J gene: TRBJ2-2; D gene: -; clone size: -; V gene: TRBV29-1; CDR3 protein: CSVVLETGELFF; CDR3 DNA: TGCAGCGTTGTTTTGGAGACCGGGGAGCTGTTTTTT
J gene: TRBJ1-6; D gene: -; clone size: -; V gene: TRBV29-1; CDR3 protein: CSVEFIGAGSSPLHF; CDR3 DNA: TGCAGCGTTGAATTTATCGGGGCCGGTAGTTCACCCCTCCACTTT
J gene: TRBJ2-7; D gene: -; clone size: -; V gene: TRBV30; CDR3 protein: CAWSVHKSYEQYF; CDR3 DNA: TGTGCCTGGAGTGTACATAAGTCCTACGAGCAGTACTTC
J gene: TRBJ2-7; D gene: -; clone size: few; V gene: TRBV29-1; CDR3 protein: CSVEGGASDEQYF; CDR3 DNA: TGCAGCGTTGAAGGGGGCGCGTCCGACGAGCAGTACTTC
J gene: TRBJ2-1; D gene: -; clone size: -; V gene: TRBV29-1; CDR3 protein: CSVEDQGLGLEQFF; CDR3 DNA: TGCAGCGTTGAAGATCAGGGTCTGGGGCTTGAGCAGTTCTTC
J gene: TRBJ1-5; D gene: -; clone size: few; V gene: TRBV23-1; CDR3 protein: CASSLGWQLNQPQHF; CDR3 DNA: TGCGCCAGCAGTCTCGGGTGGCAGTTGAATCAGCCCCAGCATTTT
J gene: TRBJ1-1; D gene: -; clone size: few; V gene: TRBV29-1; CDR3 protein: CSVRLVNTEAFF; CDR3 DNA: TGCAGCGTTAGACTGGTGAACACTGAAGCTTTCTTT
J gene: TRBJ2-7; D gene: -; clone size: few; V gene: TRBV9; CDR3 protein: CASSATPAYEQYF; CDR3 DNA: TGTGCCAGCAGCGCGACACCGGCCTACGAGCAGTACTTC
J gene: TRBJ2-1; D gene: TRBD2; clone size: -; V gene: TRBV4-1; CDR3 protein: CASSQVGSGALFNEQFF; CDR3 DNA: TGCGCCAGCAGCCAAGTCGGTAGCGGGGCCCTTTTCAATGAGCAGTTCTTC
J gene: TRBJ1-1; D gene: TRBD1; clone size: -; V gene: TRBV27; CDR3 protein: CAVRGGTEAFF; CDR3 DNA: TGTGCCGTCAGGGGGGGCACTGAAGCTTTCTTT
J gene: TRBJ2-5; D gene: -; clone size: -; V gene: TRBV28; CDR3 protein: CASSPPEVQETQYF; CDR3 DNA: TGTGCCAGCAGTCCTCCGGAGGTACAAGAGACCCAGTACTTC
J gene: TRBJ1-6; D gene: TRBD1; clone size: once; V gene: TRBV30; CDR3 protein: CAWVGTGGSPLHF; CDR3 DNA: TGTGCCTGGGTTGGGACAGGGGGCTCACCCCTCCACTTT
J gene: TRBJ2-5; D gene: -; clone size: once; V gene: TRBV6-5; CDR3 protein: CASRSTGSSRTQYF; CDR3 DNA: TGTGCCAGCAGGAGCACCGGGAGCTCGAGAACCCAGTACTTC
J gene: TRBJ1-4; D gene: -; clone size: once; V gene: TRBV6-5; CDR3 protein: CASSQTVGDEKLFF; CDR3 DNA: TGTGCCAGCAGCCAGACAGTGGGGGATGAAAAACTGTTTTTT
J gene: TRBJ2-1; D gene: -; clone size: -; V gene: TRBV14; CDR3 protein: CTTGRYNNEQFF; CDR3 DNA: TGTACGACGGGCAGGTATAACAATGAGCAGTTCTTC
J gene: TRBJ2-7; D gene: -; clone size: -; V gene: TRBV29-1; CDR3 protein: CSVEAPQGPISYEQYF; CDR3 DNA: TGCAGCGTTGAAGCCCCCCAGGGTCCAATCAGCTACGAGCAGTACTTC
J gene: TRBJ2-3; D gene: -; clone size: -; V gene: TRBV30; CDR3 protein: CAWSVTVEADTQYF; CDR3 DNA: TGTGCCTGGAGCGTAACAGTCGAGGCAGATACGCAGTATTTT
J gene: TRBJ2-7; D gene: -; clone size: few; V gene: TRBV5-6; CDR3 protein: CASSLTTDGGSYEQYF; CDR3 DNA: TGTGCCAGCAGCTTAACTACGGACGGCGGCTCCTACGAGCAGTACTTC
J gene: TRBJ2-7; D gene: TRBD1; clone size: -; V gene: TRBV7-2; CDR3 protein: CASSPRQGNYEQYF; CDR3 DNA: TGTGCCAGCAGCCCAAGACAGGGGAACTACGAGCAGTACTTC